Below are 16 T cell receptor beta chains sequenced from a single sample in a study of blood T cell repertoires in COVID-19 (dated by TCRdb to about 2020). The library was generated by the immunoSEQ multiplex PCR assay. In its TCRdb copy, this immuneACCESS table keeps in-frame sequences only and misses some clones. Where compared with another copy, unresolved V genes explain less than half of these, and the others have no known cause. This sample has over 250,000 clones in its table, and roughly 90% of those were observed once. The top ten clones comprise approximately 0.8% of the sample. What was sequenced was peripheral blood. The source is a woman in her thirties with acute or convalescent COVID-19.

The CDR3 is CASGIGAAGYGYTF. In DNA form, the CDR3 reads TGTGCCAGCGGAATTGGGGCGGCAGGATATGGCTACACCTTC. The chain employs TRBV5-4 and TRBJ1-2; weak D call: TRBD1 (5 bases). The CDR3 runs to 14 residues. V lost 7 bases and J lost 5, with 18 bases in between. The germline V gene has CDR1 SGHNT and CDR2 YYREEE (reference sequence).

The table lists this clone with a count of one. V and J are TRBV13 and TRBJ2-7, with TRBD2 matching 7 bases. V dropped 3 bases and J dropped 2; count of bases not matched to a gene: 4. The CDR3 length is 14 residues. Germline V gives CDR1 PRHDT, CDR2 FYEKMQ (reference sequence). The CDR3 sequence: CASSFRAGTYEQYF. The CDR3 bases are TGTGCCAGCAGCTTTCGAGCGGGGACCTACGAGCAGTACTTC. Combining the CDR3 with reference TRBV13 and TRBJ2-7 gives the whole variable domain AAGVIQSPRHLIKEKRETATLKCYPIPRHDTVYWYQQGPGQDPQFLISFYEKMQSDKGSIPDRFSAQQFSDYHSELNMSSLELGDSALYFCASSFRAGTYEQYFGPGTRLTVT.

V usage is TRBV3-1 (or the pseudogene TRBV3-2) and J usage is TRBJ2-4; D might be TRBD1 (6 bases). CDR1 and CDR2 from the germline V gene are LGHDT and YNNKEL (reference sequence). This CDR3 spans 15 amino acids. V lost 2 bases, J lost 2 bases, and 10 bases lay in between. Written as DNA, the CDR3 is TGTGCCAGCAGCCAAAGGGGGAGATCCAAAAACATTCAGTACTTC. Its translation is CASSQRGRSKNIQYF.

J is TRBJ2-7 and V is TRBV19; 10 bases match TRBD2. Losses at the gene ends were 4 bases for V and 2 bases for J; bases not matched to a gene: 5. CDR1 and CDR2 (germline): LNHDA, SQIVND (reference sequence). There are 15 residues in the CDR3. CDR3 loop: CASSRKAGGTYEQYF. CDR3 coding DNA: TGTGCCAGTAGTAGAAAAGCGGGAGGGACCTACGAGCAGTACTTC.

This chain connects TRBV5-1 to TRBJ2-3; D unclear. CDR3 length: 15 amino acids. Trimming left V 4 bases short and J 4 bases short, with 16 bases between. Germline V gene lookup returns CDR1 SGHRS and CDR2 YFSETQ. CDR3 coding DNA: TGCGCCAGCAGCGTAACCGGGTCCCCCTCAGATACGCAGTATTTT. Encoded protein: CASSVTGSPSDTQYF.

The J gene is TRBJ1-2, the V gene TRBV9, with D unresolved. CDR3 length equals 14 residues. V was clipped by 4 bases and J by 0 bases, with 10 bases between them. Germline values: CDR1 SGDLS, CDR2 YYNGEE. The CDR3 region is CASSPHTANYGYTF. DNA of the CDR3: TGTGCCAGCAGCCCTCATACAGCTAACTATGGCTACACCTTC.

The rearrangement uses TRBV4-3 and TRBJ1-2, with D uncertain. Between the trimmed V and J ends, which lost 5 bases and 4 bases, there was a span of 17 bases. The CDR3 has 15 residues. Germline V gives CDR1 LGHNA, CDR2 YSLEER. CDR3 coding DNA: TGCGCCAGCAGCTCCAAGACTAGATCGGCCTATGGCTACACCTTC. Translating it yields CASSSKTRSAYGYTF.

J is TRBJ2-7 and V is TRBV15; the match to TRBD2 covers 9 bases. CDR3 length: 14 amino acids. With V trimmed by 0 bases and J by 5 bases, 2 bases remained unmatched. CDR1 LNHNV and CDR2 YYDKDF come from the germline V gene (reference sequence). The CDR3 bases are TGTGCCACCAGCAGAGATCTAGCGGGGAACGAGCAGTACTTC. Protein sequence: CATSRDLAGNEQYF.

The V call is TRBV11-2, the J call TRBJ2-7; TRBD2 matches at 8 bases. V gave up 4 bases and J gave up 1 base; unmatched junction bases: 9. Germline values: CDR1 SGHAT, CDR2 FQNNGV. CDR3 length: 16 amino acids. The CDR3 spells CASSSRTSLSSYEQYF. The CDR3 coding sequence is TGTGCCAGCAGCTCCCGGACTAGCCTCAGTTCCTACGAGCAGTACTTC.

The rearrangement uses TRBV4-3 and TRBJ2-4; TRBD2 might be the D (6 bases). V lost 3 bases, J lost 0 bases, and 6 bases lay in between. The CDR3 runs to 14 residues. CDR1 is LGHNA, CDR2 YSLEER, per germline. DNA for the CDR3: TGCGCCAGCAGCCAGGGACTAGCCAAAAACATTCAGTACTTC. This encodes CASSQGLAKNIQYF.

V usage is TRBV4-3 and J usage is TRBJ2-1; 10 bases line up with TRBD2. The CDR3 extends over 20 amino acids. The germline V gene encodes CDR1 LGHNA and CDR2 YSLEER. Losses at the gene ends were 0 bases for V and 0 bases for J; bases not matched to a gene: 11. This chain's CDR3 is CASSQDGLAGAPPSYNEQFF. The DNA for the CDR3 is TGCGCCAGCAGCCAAGATGGGCTAGCGGGAGCCCCTCCCTCCTACAATGAGCAGTTCTTC.

The rearrangement uses TRBV9 and TRBJ1-5; D is possibly TRBD1 (5 bases). In germline, CDR1 is SGDLS, CDR2 YYNGEE. The V end lost 0 bases, the J end lost 5 bases, and 15 bases lay between the germline ends. This CDR3 has 16 residues. CDR3 protein: CASSVGAGGRDQPQHF. The CDR3, as DNA: TGTGCCAGCAGCGTAGGGGCAGGTGGCAGGGATCAGCCCCAGCATTTT.

V usage is TRBV7-2 and J usage is TRBJ2-2, with TRBD2 matching over 7 bases. Losses at the gene ends were 5 bases for V and 6 bases for J; bases not matched to a gene: 9. Germline lookup yields CDR1 SGHTA and CDR2 FQGNSA. This CDR3 has 15 residues. The CDR3 region is CASSQTRGGAGELFF. CDR3 in DNA: TGTGCCAGCAGCCAGACTAGGGGAGGGGCCGGGGAGCTGTTTTTT.

The chain links TRBV6-6 to TRBJ2-3; 8 bases align to TRBD2. V shed 5 bases, J shed 4 bases, and the junction held 2 bases outside the gene matches. There are 13 residues in the CDR3. Germline-derived CDR1 and CDR2 are MNHNY and SVGAGI (reference sequence). The DNA of the CDR3 is TGTGCCAGCAGTACGCGGGGGGCAGATACGCAGTATTTT. Translated, it gives CASSTRGADTQYF.

The chain carries TRBV7-6 and TRBJ2-5; 7 bases line up with TRBD1. Germline V gene sequence: CDR1 SGHVS, CDR2 FNYEAQ. This CDR3 is 17 amino acids long. The V and J ends lost 1 base and 5 bases, in that order; junction bases with no gene match: 13. CDR3 sequence: CASSLVTLDRVGETQYF. The CDR3 nucleotides read TGTGCCAGCAGCTTAGTAACTCTTGACAGGGTGGGGGAGACCCAGTACTTC. The full variable domain, completed using reference TRBV7-6 and TRBJ2-5, is GAGVSQSPRYKVTKRGQDVALRCDPISGHVSLYWYRQALGQGPEFLTYFNYEAQQDKSGLPNDRFSAERPEGSISTLTIQRTEQRDSAMYRCASSLVTLDRVGETQYFGPGTRLLVL.

This clone has more than one count but fewer than ten. The rearrangement links TRBV5-8 to TRBJ1-1; tentatively, D is TRBD1 (6 bases). The CDR3 contains 12 residues. Germline CDR1 reads SGHTS; CDR2 reads YDEGEE. V shed 5 bases and J shed 8 bases, with 13 bases lying between them. DNA for the CDR3: TGTGCCAGCAGGAAGGACAGTCACGAAGCTTTCTTT. Protein: CASRKDSHEAFF.